This T cell receptor (beta chain) was retrieved from a study of cytomegalovirus exposure and HLA in healthy donors. Whole-study findings and limits: Cytomegalovirus-associated TCR beta chains were listed, numbering 150 to 200. Both high specificity and high sensitivity reportedly marked the classifier's diagnosis of cytomegalovirus status.

Notes on this clone: The antigen is unknown.

Donors had nominal health at sampling but likely had unrecorded immune exposures. PCR involved 60 Vbeta and 13 Jbeta primers. Original analysis: Later reanalysis found around 84 million unique TCR beta chains, around 9.9 million of them shared. Clones were sequenced by immunoSEQ multiplex PCR, and TCRdb holds only the in-frame ones, with some missing. For V, J and clone size, that table is used; D and trimming come from the DNA. Of about 140,000 clones listed, around 72% are singletons. The CDR3 loop spans 21 amino acids. Germline-derived CDR1 and CDR2 are MDHEN and SYDVKM. Germline trimming cut 6 bases from V and 0 bases from J; bases unmatched to any gene: 25.

The sample taken for sequencing was PBMCs. This TCR derives from a human donor in good health. The chain links TRBV28 to TRBJ1-2; 7 bases are a match to TRBD1. CDR3 loop: CASRPGQVERKNPRSNYGYTF. The CDR3 DNA sequence: TGTGCCAGCAGACCAGGACAGGTCGAAAGAAAAAACCCAAGGTCTAACTATGGCTACACCTTC.